This T cell receptor (beta chain) appears in the sequencing data of a study of identical twins. Whole-study findings and limits: Whereas memory repertoires showed no such difference, abundant cord blood beta clonotypes carried fewer insertions.

TCRdb re-called the 5' RACE reads with MiXCR, one entry per CDR3 protein. The repertoire holds roughly 1,500,000 distinct CDR3 sequences, under 35% seen once, with about 0.25% in the top ten. All of the donors were Caucasians in good health. This clonotype was detected a few times. The antigen is undetermined. The receptor's source is a newborn girl in good health. Sequenced: cord blood.

CDR3 bases: TGCAGTGCTGGTAGACAGGGTACTAATGAAAAACTGTTTTTT. Amino acid sequence: CSAGRQGTNEKLFF. The J gene is TRBJ1-4, the V gene TRBV20-1; 7 bases line up with TRBD1. CDR1 and CDR2 (germline): DFQATT, SNEGSKA (reference sequence). V lost 5 bases and J lost 2; bases outside the gene matches: 5. The CDR3 has 14 residues.